What follows are 14 T cell receptor beta chains derived from one specimen sequenced in a study of blood T cell repertoires in COVID-19. The data were produced by immunoSEQ multiplex PCR, yet TCRdb's version contains in-frame clones alone and is incomplete. The sample carries over 100,000 clones, 80% to 85% recorded once. The specimen was peripheral blood. These receptors originate from a man aged 65-85 years with acute or convalescent COVID-19.

V usage is TRBV18 and J usage is TRBJ1-4; 8 nucleotides align to TRBD1. The CDR3 is 17 residues long. Trimming took 2 bases from V and 0 from J; bases not matched to a gene: 5. CDR1 is KGHSH and CDR2 is LQKENI in the germline V gene. The CDR3 protein is CASSPSDRGATNEKLFF. CDR3 nucleotides: TGTGCCAGCTCACCATCAGACAGGGGTGCAACTAATGAAAAACTGTTTTTT.

This chain connects TRBV28 to TRBJ1-1; 9 positions match TRBD1. The V and J ends lost 6 bases and 11 bases, in that order; junction bases with no gene match: 10. CDR3 length: 13 amino acids. CDR1 is MDHEN and CDR2 is SYDVKM in the germline V gene. This chain's CDR3 is CASSPGQGRGAFF. The CDR3 DNA reads as TGTGCCAGCAGCCCTGGACAGGGGCGGGGGGCTTTCTTT.

The V call is TRBV27, the J call TRBJ1-4; a weak D match, TRBD1 (6 bases). The V and J ends lost 2 bases and 2 bases respectively, with 30 bases between them. The CDR3 runs 22 residues. The germline V gene has CDR1 MNHEY and CDR2 SMNVEV (reference sequence). The CDR3: CASSLGGMAPTGKGKTNEKLFF. CDR3 bases: TGTGCCAGCAGTTTAGGCGGAATGGCCCCAACAGGGAAGGGGAAGACTAATGAAAAACTGTTTTTT.

The V and J genes are TRBV5-1 and TRBJ1-1; 9 bases are shared with TRBD1. The CDR3 spans 16 residues. The germline CDR1 and CDR2 sequences are SGHRS and YFSETQ. The V gene end was trimmed by 0 bases and the J gene end by 4 bases; junction bases not matched to a gene: 7. CDR3 in amino acids: CASSLAGGQGGTEAFF. The CDR3 DNA reads TGCGCCAGCAGCTTGGCTGGGGGACAGGGCGGCACTGAAGCTTTCTTT. Full variable domain (missing parts from reference TRBV5-1 and TRBJ1-1): KAGVTQTPRYLIKTRGQQVTLSCSPISGHRSVSWYQQTPGQGLQFLFEYFSETQRNKGNFPGRFSGRQFSNSRSEMNVSTLELGDSALYLCASSLAGGQGGTEAFFGQGTRLTVV.

The rearrangement joins TRBV3-1 (or the pseudogene TRBV3-2) to TRBJ1-5; no clear D gene. V was clipped by 0 bases and J by 5 bases, with 8 bases between them. The CDR3 length is 14 residues. CDR1 is LGHDT and CDR2 is YNNKEL in the germline V gene (reference sequence). CDR3 residues: CASSQDAGYQPQHF. The CDR3 coding sequence is TGTGCCAGCAGCCAAGATGCGGGGTATCAGCCCCAGCATTTT.

J is TRBJ1-6 and V is TRBV6-1, with TRBD1 as a possible D gene (6 bases). This CDR3 comprises 18 residues. The V end lost 2 bases, the J end lost 0 bases, and 14 bases lay between the germline ends. Germline V gene lookup returns CDR1 MNHNS and CDR2 SASEGT. The CDR3 loop reads CASSEKSYRDSYNSPLHF. The DNA for the CDR3 is TGTGCCAGCAGTGAAAAGAGCTACAGGGACTCCTATAATTCACCCCTCCACTTT.

The chain employs TRBV5-1 and TRBJ1-6; 8 positions agree with TRBD1. After removal of 0 bases from V and 9 bases from J, the junction contained 5 bases not matched to a gene. CDR3 size: 15 residues. Germline V gene data show CDR1 as SGHRS and CDR2 as YFSETQ. CDR3 sequence (DNA): TGCGCCAGCAGCTTGGGACAGGGGAACGGTTCACCCCTCCACTTT. Translating gives CASSLGQGNGSPLHF.

The rearrangement links TRBV18 to TRBJ1-1; TRBD1 might be the D (5 bases). The CDR3 runs 15 residues. CDR1 is KGHSH and CDR2 is LQKENI in the germline V gene. V gave up 0 bases and J gave up 2 bases, with 10 bases separating them. The CDR3 spells CASSPPRGVNTEAFF. DNA of the CDR3: TGTGCCAGCTCACCACCTCGGGGGGTAAACACTGAAGCTTTCTTT.

The CDR3 DNA reads TGCGCCAGCAGCATGGGGGACTCCTGGGGTGAGCAGTTCTTC. Its translation: CASSMGDSWGEQFF. J is TRBJ2-1 and V is TRBV5-1; D may be TRBD2 (6 bases). Germline CDR1 is SGHRS and CDR2 is YFSETQ. The CDR3 runs 14 residues. V was shortened by 4 bases and J by 9 bases, with 17 bases between the two germline ends. The full variable domain, its missing parts supplied by reference TRBV5-1 and TRBJ2-1, is KAGVTQTPRYLIKTRGQQVTLSCSPISGHRSVSWYQQTPGQGLQFLFEYFSETQRNKGNFPGRFSGRQFSNSRSEMNVSTLELGDSALYLCASSMGDSWGEQFFGPGTRLTVL.

The genes are TRBV5-1 and TRBJ2-6; the D gene is possibly TRBD1 (5 bases). The CDR3 runs 14 residues. V lost 4 bases and J 2 bases, leaving 7 bases between the germline ends. CDR1 is SGHRS, CDR2 YFSETQ, per germline. CDR3 region: CASSAGTGANVLTF. CDR3 bases: TGCGCCAGCAGCGCAGGGACTGGGGCCAACGTCCTGACTTTC.

The gene calls are TRBV5-1 and TRBJ1-1, with a tentative D call TRBD1 (5 bases). V shed 8 bases and J shed 7 bases, with 15 bases lying between them. Germline V gene lookup returns CDR1 SGHRS and CDR2 YFSETQ. This CDR3 spans 12 amino acids. CDR3 nucleotide sequence: TGCGCCAGGCGCCGGGACTCCGATGAAGCTTTCTTT. It yields the protein CARRRDSDEAFF.

The J gene is TRBJ2-3, the V gene TRBV18, with TRBD2 matching 12 bases. Germline CDR1 KGHSH, CDR2 LQKENI. CDR3 size: 16 residues. Losses at the gene ends were 3 bases for V and 7 bases for J; bases not matched to a gene: 8. The CDR3 loop reads CASSPLAGGRVNTQYF. CDR3 nucleotide sequence: TGTGCCAGCTCACCTCTAGCGGGAGGGCGGGTGAATACGCAGTATTTT.

This chain connects TRBV2 to TRBJ2-2, with TRBD1 matching 8 bases. V gave up 7 bases and J gave up 7 bases; unmatched junction bases: 8. The CDR3 totals 14 residues. CDR1 is SNHLY and CDR2 is FYNNEI in the germline V gene. CDR3 sequence: CASIGQGFGGELFF. The CDR3 DNA is TGTGCCAGCATTGGACAGGGTTTCGGCGGGGAGCTGTTTTTT.

This clone was seen a handful of times. Other nucleotide sequences in the sample specify the same CDR3. The chain joins TRBV5-4 to TRBJ1-1; 10 bases fit TRBD1. The CDR3 covers 14 residues. Germline V gives CDR1 SGHNT, CDR2 YYREEE (reference sequence). V dropped 4 bases and J dropped 3; count of bases not matched to a gene: 3. CDR3 amino acids: CASSPGQGDTEAFF. CDR3 DNA sequence: TGTGCCAGCAGCCCAGGACAGGGGGACACTGAAGCTTTCTTT.